The 28 T cell receptor beta chains in this list originate from one sample, sequenced in a study of blood T cells in healthy people across ages. With a J-beta primer mix and a sample-barcoded 5' primer, a second PCR ran roughly 6 to 11 cycles. TCRdb ran MiXCR on the 5' RACE reads and lists one entry per CDR3 protein. The repertoire has approximately 1,000,000 distinct CDR3 sequences, 35% to 40% of them found once; the top ten carry around 13%. The sequenced sample was blood. These receptor sequences come from a man younger than 35 in good health.

V gene TRBV9 combines with J gene TRBJ2-3, with no clear D. The CDR3 loop spans 14 amino acids. V was pared by 4 bases and J by 2 bases, with 11 bases between. Looked up from germline, CDR1 is SGDLS and CDR2 is YYNGEE. CDR3: CASSPSRATDTQYF. The CDR3 DNA follows: TGTGCCAGCAGCCCATCCCGGGCCACAGATACGCAGTATTTT.

This sequence joins TRBV12-3 or TRBV12-4 and TRBJ1-2; 7 positions agree with TRBD1. V lost 6 bases, J lost 4 bases, and 5 bases stayed unmatched. The CDR3 has 13 residues. The CDR3 sequence: CASRRDRPYGYTF. The CDR3 coding sequence is TGTGCCAGCAGAAGGGACAGACCCTATGGCTACACCTTC.

This clonotype occurred many times. V is TRBV10-3 and J is TRBJ1-2; D might be TRBD1 (5 bases). CDR1 is ENHRY, CDR2 SYGVKD, per germline. This CDR3 is 15 amino acids long. V was pared by 3 bases and J by 1 base, with 12 bases between. CDR3 sequence: CAISEQDSFNYGYTF. CDR3 nucleotide sequence: TGTGCCATCAGTGAACAGGACTCCTTTAACTATGGCTACACCTTC.

The chain employs TRBV20-1 and TRBJ1-1; D might be TRBD1 (5 bases). The CDR3 runs to 13 residues. V was clipped by 8 bases and J by 3 bases, with 16 bases between them. Germline V gene lookup returns CDR1 DFQATT and CDR2 SNEGSKA (reference sequence). The CDR3 spells CSPLPRGYTEAFF. In DNA, the CDR3 is TGCAGTCCGTTACCCCGGGGCTACACTGAAGCTTTCTTT.

This chain joins TRBV12-3 or TRBV12-4 and TRBJ1-6; unclear D gene. CDR3 length: 17 amino acids. Trimming cost V 5 bases and J 7 bases, with 21 bases left between them. The CDR3 sequence: CASSRYQAFRPNSPLHF. DNA of the CDR3: TGTGCCAGCAGTCGATACCAGGCTTTTCGCCCCAATTCACCCCTCCACTTT.

The chain is built from TRBV6-5 and TRBJ1-6, with 8 bases that match TRBD1. The length of the CDR3 is 14 residues. V lost 2 bases and J lost 9; bases outside the gene matches: 3. CDR1 and CDR2 (germline): MNHEY, SVGAGI. The CDR3 protein is CASSYVGQASPLHF. CDR3 DNA sequence: TGTGCCAGCAGTTACGTGGGACAGGCTTCACCCCTCCACTTT.

This clonotype was seen a few times. The V and J genes are TRBV6-2 or TRBV6-3 and TRBJ2-1; D is uncertain. The germline V gene encodes CDR1 MNHEY and CDR2 SVGEGT. V was cut by 5 bases and J by 6 bases, with 17 bases left in between. CDR3 size: 15 residues. The CDR3 DNA reads TGTGCCAGCAGTGATTGGCGGTCCCTCGGCAATGAGCAGTTCTTC. Residues: CASSDWRSLGNEQFF.

This clonotype turned up a few times. The genes are TRBV10-3 and TRBJ1-1; D gene uncertain. Per the germline V gene, CDR1 is ENHRY and CDR2 is SYGVKD. The CDR3 consists of 17 residues. Trimming removed 0 bases at V and 6 bases at J, with 20 bases between. The DNA for the CDR3 is TGTGCCATCAGTGAGTCGAGGACCGGTCCGGAGGGAGCTGAAGCTTTCTTT. Its translation: CAISESRTGPEGAEAFF.

The chain uses TRBV7-6 and TRBJ2-7; the D call may be TRBD1 or TRBD2 (5 bases each). Germline CDR1 SGHVS, CDR2 FNYEAQ. CDR3 length: 14 residues. V was shortened by 4 bases and J by 0 bases, with 10 bases between the two germline ends. The DNA of the CDR3 is TGTGCCAGCAGCTCCTCAGGGACCTCCTACGAGCAGTACTTC. Amino acid sequence: CASSSSGTSYEQYF.

This chain joins TRBV10-3 and TRBJ2-3; no clear D. Germline loops: CDR1 ENHRY, CDR2 SYGVKD. Trimming took 5 bases from V and 4 from J, leaving 10 bases between them. This CDR3 has 13 amino acids. The CDR3 coding sequence is TGTGCCATCAGTCCCGCTGGGTCAGATACGCAGTATTTT. Its protein is CAISPAGSDTQYF.

This clonotype was picked up many times. The J gene is TRBJ2-1, the V gene TRBV5-1; D not certain. CDR1 is SGHRS and CDR2 is YFSETQ in the germline V gene. Trimming left V 5 bases short and J 5 bases short, with 11 bases between. The CDR3 length is 13 residues. This CDR3 reads CASSQLSNNEQFF. In DNA form, the CDR3 reads TGCGCCAGCAGTCAGCTTTCGAACAATGAGCAGTTCTTC.

V and J are TRBV24-1 and TRBJ2-1; D possibly corresponds to TRBD2 (6 bases). Germline CDR1 and CDR2: KGHDR and SFDVKD. CDR3 length: 17 residues. Trimming cost V 3 bases and J 3 bases, with 17 bases left between them. The CDR3 region has the DNA TGTGCCACCAGTGATAGTGGCGCGGGGAGAAACTACAATGAGCAGTTCTTC. Amino acid sequence: CATSDSGAGRNYNEQFF.

The genes are TRBV28 and TRBJ2-7, with 11 bases aligning to TRBD2. CDR1 MDHEN and CDR2 SYDVKM come from the germline V gene. Germline trimming cut 3 bases from V and 5 bases from J; bases unmatched to any gene: 9. CDR3 size: 16 residues. CDR3 in DNA: TGTGCCAGCAGTTTGATAGCGGGGGGGAGAAACCACGAGCAGTACTTC. The encoded protein is CASSLIAGGRNHEQYF.

The chain has TRBV9 and TRBJ2-1; D is uncertain. The CDR3 contains 15 residues. Germline assignment: CDR1 SGDLS and CDR2 YYNGEE. Trimming took off 3 bases at V and 9 bases at J, with 19 bases between the two ends. The chain's CDR3 is CASSASPLQIGEQFF. In nucleotides, the CDR3 is TGTGCCAGCAGCGCCTCCCCTCTTCAGATCGGTGAGCAGTTCTTC. Drawing the rest from reference TRBV9 and TRBJ2-1, the complete variable domain is DSGVTQTPKHLITATGQRVTLRCSPRSGDLSVYWYQQSLDQGLQFLIQYYNGEERAKGNILERFSAQQFPDLHSELNLSSLELGDSALYFCASSASPLQIGEQFFGPGTRLTVL.

The J gene is TRBJ2-7, the V gene TRBV27; D tentatively reads TRBD1 or TRBD2 (7 bases each). The length of the CDR3 is 14 residues. Between the trimmed V and J ends, which lost 8 bases and 6 bases, there was a span of 20 bases. Germline V lookup: CDR1 MNHEY, CDR2 SMNVEV (reference sequence). The CDR3 DNA is TGTGCCAGCCGCCCAGGGGGGGGCTTGGTCGAGCAGTACTTC. Amino acid sequence: CASRPGGGLVEQYF.

This sequence joins TRBV2 and TRBJ1-1, with 7 bases fitting TRBD1. The junction had 11 bases not matched to a gene; V was cut back by 2 bases and J by 2 bases. Germline V gene data show CDR1 as SNHLY and CDR2 as FYNNEI. This CDR3 is built from 17 residues. The CDR3 bases are TGTGCCAGCAGTGAACCGACTTGGGACAGAGAAAACACTGAAGCTTTCTTT. Its protein product is CASSEPTWDRENTEAFF.

Notes on this clonotype: This may come from a read error, since a much larger clone is one base off. V gene TRBV29-1 combines with J gene TRBJ2-1, with D possibly being TRBD1 (7 bases). The CDR3 length is 15 residues. Looked up from germline, CDR1 is SQVTM and CDR2 is ANQGSEA. The V end was cut by 7 bases, the J end by 0 bases, with 16 bases between. Here the CDR3 DNA reads TGCAGCGGTGTAGGGGGCGGGATCTCCTACAATGAGCAGTTCTTC. Its protein is CSGVGGGISYNEQFF.

The CDR3 sequence: CASSNGQVSEAFF. Written as DNA, the CDR3 is TGTGCCAGCAGTAACGGACAGGTATCTGAAGCTTTCTTT. The chain employs TRBV6-5 and TRBJ1-1; 7 nucleotides line up with TRBD1. Germline lookup yields CDR1 MNHEY and CDR2 SVGAGI. With V trimmed by 5 bases and J by 6 bases, 6 bases remained unmatched. The CDR3 runs to 13 residues.

This clonotype was seen a single time. V and J are TRBV7-2 and TRBJ1-1; a weak D match, TRBD1 (6 bases). The V end was cut by 5 bases, the J end by 0 bases, with 10 bases between. Germline lookup yields CDR1 SGHTA and CDR2 FQGNSA. The CDR3 has 14 amino acids. The CDR3 here is CASSVDRLNTEAFF. The CDR3 DNA sequence: TGTGCCAGCAGCGTCGACAGGCTGAACACTGAAGCTTTCTTT.

The chain links TRBV7-9 to TRBJ2-5, with a weak D call TRBD2 (8 bases). Trimming shortened V by 5 bases and J by 4 bases, and 20 bases separated the two germline ends. The CDR3 consists of 16 residues. The germline gives CDR1 SEHNR, CDR2 FQNEAQ (reference sequence). The CDR3, as DNA: TGTGCCAGCAGCGATCGGGGGGGACAGCTAGGAGAGACCCAGTACTTC. Protein: CASSDRGGQLGETQYF.

The CDR3 nucleotides are TGTGCCAGCACCCCGGCGACTAGCGGGGCCCAAGGAGATACGCAGTATTTT. Protein product: CASTPATSGAQGDTQYF. This rearrangement joins TRBV12-3 or TRBV12-4 to TRBJ2-3, with 11 positions matching TRBD2. V shed 7 bases, J shed 5 bases, and the junction held 14 bases outside the gene matches. The CDR3 is 17 amino acids.

This clonotype was seen more than once but under ten times. This sequence joins TRBV20-1 and TRBJ1-2; 9 bases line up with TRBD1. V gave up 7 bases and J gave up 2 bases; unmatched junction bases: 5. Germline V gene lookup returns CDR1 DFQATT and CDR2 SNEGSKA (reference sequence). The CDR3 runs to 13 residues. CDR3 DNA: TGCAGTGTGGGACAGGGTTTCAACTATGGCTACACCTTC. Its translation: CSVGQGFNYGYTF.

The gene calls are TRBV5-1 and TRBJ1-1, with D possibly matching TRBD1 (5 bases). The CDR3 has 16 residues. Trimming took 0 bases from V and 6 from J, leaving 18 bases between them. The germline CDR1 and CDR2 sequences are SGHRS and YFSETQ. The CDR3 here is CASSLDVGHGWAEAFF. CDR3 in DNA: TGCGCCAGCAGCTTGGACGTAGGACACGGCTGGGCTGAAGCTTTCTTT.

The gene calls are TRBV6-5 and TRBJ1-1; D is undetermined. This CDR3 is 15 amino acids long. Trimming stripped 0 bases from V and 4 bases from J, with 12 bases between. The V gene's germline CDR1 is MNHEY and CDR2 SVGAGI. Here the CDR3 reads CASSYSARASTEAFF. CDR3 bases: TGTGCCAGCAGTTACTCAGCGCGGGCCTCCACTGAAGCTTTCTTT.

This chain joins TRBV10-3 and TRBJ1-4; TRBD1 matches 9 bases. The junction had 7 bases not matched to a gene; V was cut back by 10 bases and J by 7 bases. The CDR3 spans 13 residues. Per the germline V gene, CDR1 is ENHRY and CDR2 is SYGVKD. The CDR3 reads CASRTGETEKLFF. CDR3 bases: TGTGCCAGTAGGACAGGGGAGACTGAAAAACTGTTTTTT.

Note on this clonotype: One junction end does not reproduce the germline sequence, and a read error may be involved. The chain links TRBV27 to TRBJ2-3; D might be TRBD1 (5 bases). The CDR3 loop spans 15 amino acids. Germline V gene data show CDR1 as MNHEY and CDR2 as SMNVEV (reference sequence). CDR3 loop: CASRPYRSYTGTQYF. The CDR3 DNA follows: TGTGCCAGCAGGCCTTACAGAAGTTACACAGGTACGCAGTATTTT.

The chain combines TRBV10-3 with TRBJ2-1; D gene uncertain. This CDR3 region has 16 residues. Germline assignment: CDR1 ENHRY and CDR2 SYGVKD. Trimming removed 3 bases at V and 7 bases at J, with 19 bases between. The CDR3 DNA follows: TGTGCCATCAGTGATTATACTGGGGTCAGGAAGAATGAGCAGTTCTTC. Translating gives CAISDYTGVRKNEQFF.

This clonotype appeared a few times. The chain joins TRBV5-1 to TRBJ2-1; possible D gene TRBD2, 5 bases. This CDR3 has 17 residues. The V and J ends lost 0 bases and 0 bases respectively, with 13 bases between them. Per the germline V gene, CDR1 is SGHRS and CDR2 is YFSETQ. CDR3 nucleotides: TGCGCCAGCAGCTTGGAAGGTGGACTGAGCTCCTACAATGAGCAGTTCTTC. This codes for CASSLEGGLSSYNEQFF.